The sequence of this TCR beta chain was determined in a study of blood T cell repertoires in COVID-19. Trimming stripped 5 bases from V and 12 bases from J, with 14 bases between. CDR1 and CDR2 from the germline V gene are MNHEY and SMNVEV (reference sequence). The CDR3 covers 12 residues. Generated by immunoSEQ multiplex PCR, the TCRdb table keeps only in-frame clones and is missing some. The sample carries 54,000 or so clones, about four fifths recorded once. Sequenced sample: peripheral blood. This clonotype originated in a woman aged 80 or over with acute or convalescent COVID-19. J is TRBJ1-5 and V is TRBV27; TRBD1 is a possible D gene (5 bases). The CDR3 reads CASSREGLVQHF. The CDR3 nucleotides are TGTGCCAGCAGTAGGGAGGGGTTGGTCCAGCATTTT.